The T cell receptor beta chain described here comes from a study of Tregs in tolerant kidney transplant recipients. For the study at large: Recipients received nonmyeloablative bone marrow transplants from related graft donors, with transient mixed chimerism.

Some clones are missing from TCRdb's copy, which holds only in-frame ones; the method was immunoSEQ multiplex PCR. This table has about 110,000 clones, nearly 90% appearing once. This CDR3 contains 17 residues. J is TRBJ2-3 and V is TRBV12-2; TRBD2 is the table's D call and was not checked against the DNA. TRBV12-2 is reported as a pseudogene. This TCR was recovered from a human donor who received a combined kidney and bone marrow transplant. This material consisted of CD4+ T cells from blood, taken before the transplant. CDR3 amino acids: CASRLGYPHTPSVTQYF. The CDR3 DNA reads TGTGCAAGTCGCTTAGGTTACCCTCATACCCCGTCGGTTACGCAGTATTTT.